This TCR beta chain was profiled in a study of T-cell reconstitution after alpha-beta-depleted transplantation in children. Study-level points and caveats: Approximately two months post-transplant, alpha-beta T cells reportedly originated from several hundred expanded graft clones. Surviving recipient T cells and thymic progenitors produced the high day-60 TCRbeta diversity seen in some patients.

Comment on this clonotype: Its antigen is currently unknown.

TCRbeta library construction was performed incorporating unique molecular identifiers. TCRdb re-called the PCR reads with MiXCR, one entry per CDR3 protein. Of a few hundred thousand distinct CDR3 sequences listed, about 45% are singletons. Sequenced material: PBMCs, taken before TCRalphabeta/CD19-depleted stem cell transplant. This TCR derives from a girl aged 2-10 years with aplastic anemia, due to receive a stem cell transplant.

The CDR3 DNA is TGCAGTGCTAACCTCGACGCAGATACGCAGTATTTT. This sequence encodes CSANLDADTQYF. V gene TRBV20-1 combines with J gene TRBJ2-3; unclear D gene. The CDR3 covers 12 residues. V was shortened by 4 bases and J by 4 bases, with 9 bases between the two germline ends. CDR1 is DFQATT, CDR2 SNEGSKA, per germline (reference sequence).